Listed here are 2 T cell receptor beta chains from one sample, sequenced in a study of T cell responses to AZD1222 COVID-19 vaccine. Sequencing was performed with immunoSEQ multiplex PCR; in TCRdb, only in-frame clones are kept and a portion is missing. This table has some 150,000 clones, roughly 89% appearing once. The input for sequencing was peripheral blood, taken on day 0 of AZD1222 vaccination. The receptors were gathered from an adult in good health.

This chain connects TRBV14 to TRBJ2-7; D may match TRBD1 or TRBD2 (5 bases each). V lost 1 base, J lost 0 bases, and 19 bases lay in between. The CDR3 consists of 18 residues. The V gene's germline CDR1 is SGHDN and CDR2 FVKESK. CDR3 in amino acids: CASSQVNSPWGSSYEQYF. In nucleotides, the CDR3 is TGTGCCAGCAGCCAAGTTAACAGTCCCTGGGGGAGCTCCTACGAGCAGTACTTC.

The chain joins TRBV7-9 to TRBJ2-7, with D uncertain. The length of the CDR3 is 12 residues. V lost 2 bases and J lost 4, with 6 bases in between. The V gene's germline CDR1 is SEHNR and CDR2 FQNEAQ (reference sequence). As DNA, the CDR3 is TGTGCCAGCAGCTTACAGATTTACGAGCAGTACTTC. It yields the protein CASSLQIYEQYF.